This T cell receptor beta chain was retrieved from a study of human T cells and chemical hapten exposure. General study findings and limits: Significantly more large CDR3 similarity clusters were formed by expanded TCRs than by controls. Donors were affected by alopecia, so their immune reaction might vary from that of healthy individuals.

There are a few counts of this clonotype. Its target is unknown. Noted time point: patch test 3, about 24 weeks after DPC sensitization. Treatment meaning: therapeutic diphenylcyclopropenone sensitization with weekly scalp DPC. The V end was cut by 0 bases, the J end by 7 bases, with 7 bases between. The CDR3 loop spans 13 amino acids. Germline V gene sequence: CDR1 LGHNT, CDR2 FRNRAP. TCRdb reprocessed the RACE reads via MiXCR and lists one record per CDR3 protein. The sample has about 120,000 distinct CDR3 sequences, around 11% seen once; the top ten hold around 2.2%. The receptor's source is a woman aged 50 to 60 with alopecia areata. Some clones in this sample may be carry-over from other donors' samples. This chain links TRBV12-5 with TRBJ1-5, with D uncertain. The sample in question was whole blood, obtained in connection with sensitization to the hapten diphenylcyclopropenone (DPC). CDR3 DNA sequence: TGTGCTAGTGGTTTGGTCGACGTACAGCCCCAGCATTTT. It translates to CASGLVDVQPQHF.